This TCR beta chain was profiled in a study of CD4 T cells in relation to SARS-CoV-2 and coronaviruses. Across the whole study: Of the patients, about 8 were male, a few female, two Hispanic.

This table comes from immunoSEQ multiplex PCR, and its TCRdb copy is limited to in-frame clones, with some not included. The sample contains approximately 37,000 clones, 70% to 90% of which appear only once. Germline assignment: CDR1 LGHDT and CDR2 YNNKEL (reference sequence). The CDR3 has 14 residues. J gave up 9 bases and V 4 bases, and 8 bases lay outside the gene matches. With respect to this clone: Its cognate antigen is unknown.

Study findings and constraints: This crossreactivity analysis covered spike protein alone, no other viral proteins. Samples before the pandemic and after infection were not matched within any donor.

The chain is built from TRBV3-1 (or the pseudogene TRBV3-2) and TRBJ1-1; TRBD1 agrees at 10 bases. The sequence was obtained from an adult with COVID-19. Sequencing was carried out using memory CD4+ T cells from PBMCs. The CDR3: CASSRDRGIQKAFF. The CDR3 region has the DNA TGTGCCAGCAGCCGGGACAGGGGAATTCAGAAAGCTTTCTTT.